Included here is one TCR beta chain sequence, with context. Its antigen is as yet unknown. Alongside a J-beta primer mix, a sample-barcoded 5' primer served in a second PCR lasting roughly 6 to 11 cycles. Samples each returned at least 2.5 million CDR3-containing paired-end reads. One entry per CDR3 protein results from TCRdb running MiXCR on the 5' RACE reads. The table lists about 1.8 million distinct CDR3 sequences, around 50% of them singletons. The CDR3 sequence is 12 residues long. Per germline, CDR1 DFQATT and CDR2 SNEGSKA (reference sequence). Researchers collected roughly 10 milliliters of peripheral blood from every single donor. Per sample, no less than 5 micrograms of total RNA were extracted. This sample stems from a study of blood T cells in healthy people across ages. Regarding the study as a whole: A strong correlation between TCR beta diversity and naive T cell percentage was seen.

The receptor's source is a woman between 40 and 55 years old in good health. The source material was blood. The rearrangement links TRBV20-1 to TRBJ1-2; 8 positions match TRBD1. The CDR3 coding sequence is TGCGTTAGTCAGGGGGCGAACTATGGCTACACCTTC. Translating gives CVSQGANYGYTF.